Shown below are 32 T cell receptor beta chains from a single sample sequenced in a study of monozygotic twins with cystic fibrosis. The repertoire was sequenced with immunoSEQ multiplex PCR; TCRdb's copy has only in-frame clones and lacks some. The table lists more than 30,000 clones, nearly 98% of them singletons, with 0.15% to 0.2% in the top ten. Sample: blood. Receptors were obtained from a girl aged 2 to 10 with cystic fibrosis.

V usage is TRBV19 and J usage is TRBJ1-3; D is unresolved. The CDR3 sequence is 15 residues long. V lost 4 bases to trimming and J lost 6 bases, with 16 bases between them. Germline CDR1 is LNHDA and CDR2 is SQIVND (reference sequence). CDR3 bases: TGTGCCAGTAGTACGACGAATAGGCCTGAAAACACCATATATTTT. This codes for CASSTTNRPENTIYF.

The genes are TRBV4-1 and TRBJ2-2; 10 bases map to TRBD2. J lost 6 bases, V lost 6 bases, and 7 bases had no gene match. The CDR3 runs to 15 residues. Germline V gene sequence: CDR1 MGHRA, CDR2 YSYEKL. This chain's CDR3 is CASRHVLAGAGELFF. The CDR3 DNA reads TGCGCCAGCAGACATGTCCTAGCGGGAGCCGGGGAGCTGTTTTTT.

The gene calls are TRBV19 and TRBJ2-2, with a tentative D call TRBD1 (6 bases). This CDR3 region has 13 residues. Deletions cut 11 bases from V and 7 bases from J, with 17 bases between. Germline values: CDR1 LNHDA, CDR2 SQIVND (reference sequence). This CDR3 is CAFNPGELGELFF. The CDR3 nucleotides are TGTGCCTTTAACCCAGGGGAGCTCGGGGAGCTGTTTTTT.

CDR3 in DNA: TGTGCCAGCAGCCGAGTTCCGGGACCGGGAGCGGAACCCCTCCACTTT. This encodes CASSRVPGPGAEPLHF. V gene TRBV4-2 combines with J gene TRBJ1-6; D may be TRBD1 (5 bases). V was pared by 4 bases and J by 12 bases, with 22 bases between. This CDR3 has 16 amino acids. Germline loops: CDR1 LGHNA, CDR2 YNFKEQ.

V usage is TRBV30 and J usage is TRBJ2-6; 8 bases match TRBD1. This CDR3 contains 18 residues. V shed 3 bases, J shed 1 base, and the junction held 11 bases outside the gene matches. Looked up from germline, CDR1 is GTSNPN and CDR2 is SVGIG (reference sequence). The CDR3 loop is CAWRGAGGAPSGANVLTF. Here the CDR3 DNA reads TGTGCCTGGAGAGGGGCAGGGGGCGCTCCATCTGGGGCCAACGTCCTGACTTTC.

The rearrangement links TRBV9 to TRBJ1-3; no reliable D call. V shed 1 base and J shed 0 bases, with 8 bases lying between them. This CDR3 is built from 15 residues. CDR1 and CDR2 (germline): SGDLS, YYNGEE. CDR3 nucleotide sequence: TGTGCCAGCAGCGTAAAAGGGAGCTCTGGAAACACCATATATTTT. Its protein product is CASSVKGSSGNTIYF.

In the case of this clone: A junction boundary mismatches the germline segment, possibly from a read error. V usage is TRBV7-9 and J usage is TRBJ1-3; no clear D gene. The CDR3 totals 16 residues. In germline, CDR1 is SEHNR, CDR2 FQNEAQ (reference sequence). The CDR3 is CAGSFLKDSSGNTIYF. For the CDR3, the DNA is TGTGCCGGCAGCTTCCTAAAGGATTCCTCTGGAAACACCATATATTTT. Full variable domain (missing parts from reference TRBV7-9 and TRBJ1-3): DTGVSQNPRHKITKRGQNVTFRCDPISEHNRLYWYRQTLGQGPEFLTYFQNEAQLEKSRLLSDRFSAERPKGSFSTLEIQRTEQGDSAMYLCAGSFLKDSSGNTIYFGEGSWLTVV.

This chain links TRBV28 with TRBJ2-3; 12 nucleotides line up with TRBD2. V dropped 4 bases and J dropped 2; count of bases not matched to a gene: 4. The CDR3 sequence is 16 residues long. Looked up from germline, CDR1 is MDHEN and CDR2 is SYDVKM. The CDR3 DNA sequence: TGTGCCAGCAGTTGGACTAGCGGGACTCTCACAGATACGCAGTATTTT. Translated: CASSWTSGTLTDTQYF.

The chain recombines TRBV6-5 with TRBJ2-7, with 8 bases fitting TRBD2. The V gene end was trimmed by 6 bases and the J gene end by 0 bases; junction bases not matched to a gene: 7. The germline V gene has CDR1 MNHEY and CDR2 SVGAGI. This CDR3 is 15 amino acids long. This CDR3 reads CASRPGSGGSYEQYF. CDR3 nucleotide sequence: TGTGCCAGCAGACCGGGGAGCGGGGGCTCCTACGAGCAGTACTTC.

V is TRBV30 and J is TRBJ1-4; 9 nucleotides agree with TRBD1. Germline values: CDR1 GTSNPN, CDR2 SVGIG (reference sequence). After removal of 0 bases from V and 8 bases from J, the junction contained 4 bases not matched to a gene. The length of the CDR3 is 14 residues. The CDR3 protein is CAWSVGQGNEKLFF. Here the CDR3 DNA reads TGTGCCTGGAGTGTAGGACAGGGGAACGAAAAACTGTTTTTT.

V gene TRBV20-1 combines with J gene TRBJ2-7; D is possibly TRBD2 (5 bases). The CDR3 has 11 residues. Deletions cut 7 bases from V and 4 bases from J, with 11 bases between. Germline values: CDR1 DFQATT, CDR2 SNEGSKA (reference sequence). CDR3 sequence: CSVLRDYEQYF. In DNA, the CDR3 is TGCAGTGTTTTACGGGATTACGAGCAGTACTTC.

The chain recombines TRBV4-1 with TRBJ2-7, with D perhaps being TRBD1 or TRBD2 (5 bases each). The CDR3 covers 16 residues. From germline, CDR1 is MGHRA and CDR2 YSYEKL. With 4 bases removed from V and 0 bases from J, the gap between germline ends came to 16 bases. CDR3 DNA sequence: TGCGCCAGCAGCCGCAGAGGGGTGGGGGTCTCCTACGAGCAGTACTTC. This encodes CASSRRGVGVSYEQYF.

J is TRBJ2-7 and V is TRBV6-5, with a weak D call TRBD1 (6 bases). Trimming removed 6 bases from V and 2 bases from J, with 17 bases in between. The CDR3 spans 15 residues. Per germline, CDR1 MNHEY and CDR2 SVGAGI. CDR3 nucleotide sequence: TGTGCCAGCAGATCCGACAGGAGCCACCCCTACGAGCAGTACTTC. Translated: CASRSDRSHPYEQYF.

The V and J genes are TRBV6-5 and TRBJ2-5; 8 nucleotides line up with TRBD1. The CDR3 is made up of 15 amino acids. Germline CDR1 reads MNHEY; CDR2 reads SVGAGI. V was pared by 5 bases and J by 5 bases, with 10 bases of the junction left unmatched. This CDR3 is CASSTRQGTGETQYF. For the CDR3, the DNA is TGTGCCAGCAGTACCCGACAGGGGACTGGCGAGACCCAGTACTTC.

The J gene is TRBJ1-1, the V gene TRBV6-1; unclear D gene. The CDR3 consists of 13 residues. With 6 bases removed from V and 5 bases from J, the gap between germline ends came to 13 bases. CDR1 is MNHNS and CDR2 is SASEGT in the germline V gene. The CDR3 reads CASRPGLGTEAFF. DNA for the CDR3: TGTGCCAGCAGACCCGGGCTCGGGACTGAAGCTTTCTTT.

The chain is built from TRBV30 and TRBJ2-7, with 7 bases lining up with TRBD2. CDR1 and CDR2 from the germline V gene are GTSNPN and SVGIG (reference sequence). With V trimmed by 3 bases and J by 3 bases, 2 bases remained unmatched. The CDR3 sequence is 12 residues long. The DNA of the CDR3 is TGTGCCTGGAGAACGGGGGGCTACGAGCAGTACTTC. Translation gives CAWRTGGYEQYF.

J is TRBJ1-2 and V is TRBV27; D ambiguous. V dropped 3 bases and J dropped 5 bases, with 13 bases sitting between them. The CDR3 runs 14 residues. Germline loops: CDR1 MNHEY, CDR2 SMNVEV (reference sequence). The CDR3, as DNA: TGTGCCAGCAGTTTTAAGCCCTCGGGGTATGGCTACACCTTC. This translates into CASSFKPSGYGYTF.

The chain is built from TRBV6-1 and TRBJ1-2, with D tentatively TRBD1 (6 bases). From germline, CDR1 is MNHNS and CDR2 SASEGT. The CDR3 loop spans 15 amino acids. Trimming took off 0 bases at V and 0 bases at J, with 8 bases between the two ends. CDR3 region: CASSEAGAANYGYTF. In nucleotides, the CDR3 is TGTGCCAGCAGTGAAGCGGGGGCTGCTAACTATGGCTACACCTTC.

The rearrangement uses TRBV27 and TRBJ2-5; D not resolved. The V and J ends lost 7 bases and 5 bases respectively, with 20 bases between them. The CDR3 is 15 amino acids. From germline, CDR1 is MNHEY and CDR2 SMNVEV (reference sequence). The CDR3 nucleotides are TGTGCCAGCACCCGTCTCGATGGGCTTGGGGAGACCCAGTACTTC. This sequence encodes CASTRLDGLGETQYF.

This clone was seen a single time. The chain is built from TRBV10-3 and TRBJ1-3, with TRBD1 matching 12 bases. CDR1 and CDR2 (germline): ENHRY, SYGVKD. CDR3 length: 16 residues. With 10 bases clipped from V and 1 base from J, the junction kept 8 bases outside the gene matches. CDR3 nucleotide sequence: TGTGCCACCTATCAGGGACAGGGGGCATCTGGAAACACCATATATTTT. Encoded protein: CATYQGQGASGNTIYF.

V gene TRBV5-5 combines with J gene TRBJ1-2; perhaps TRBD1 as D (6 bases). Germline loops: CDR1 SGHKS, CDR2 YYEKEE (reference sequence). Trimming removed 4 bases at V and 5 bases at J, with 24 bases between. This CDR3 is built from 17 residues. The CDR3 reads CASSHLVRGAASYGYTF. The CDR3 coding sequence is TGTGCCAGCAGCCACCTGGTTCGGGGGGCCGCCTCGTATGGCTACACCTTC. Variable domain in full (rest from reference TRBV5-5 and TRBJ1-2): DAGVTQSPTHLIKTRGQQVTLRCSPISGHKSVSWYQQVLGQGPQFIFQYYEKEERGRGNFPDRFSARQFPNYSSELNVNALLLGDSALYLCASSHLVRGAASYGYTFGSGTRLTVV.

The chain couples TRBV7-9 to TRBJ1-6, with no clear D. Trimming took off 8 bases at V and 8 bases at J, with 13 bases between the two ends. Germline loops: CDR1 SEHNR, CDR2 FQNEAQ (reference sequence). The CDR3 is made up of 13 amino acids. CDR3 amino acids: CASRTRLDSPLHF. The DNA of the CDR3 is TGTGCCAGCCGAACGAGACTGGATTCACCCCTCCACTTT.

This clone occurred once. J is TRBJ2-2 and V is TRBV5-4, with 7 nucleotides matching TRBD1. After removal of 9 bases from V and 4 bases from J, the junction contained 12 bases not matched to a gene. Germline CDR1 SGHNT, CDR2 YYREEE (reference sequence). CDR3 length: 15 residues. The CDR3 loop reads CAIPGRGTVTGELFF. CDR3 nucleotide sequence: TGTGCCATTCCGGGTCGAGGGACAGTCACCGGGGAGCTGTTTTTT. The whole variable domain, remainder taken from reference TRBV5-4 and TRBJ2-2, is ETGVTQSPTHLIKTRGQQVTLRCSSQSGHNTVSWYQQALGQGPQFIFQYYREEENGRGNFPPRFSGLQFPNYSSELNVNALELDDSALYLCAIPGRGTVTGELFFGEGSRLTVL.

J is TRBJ2-1 and V is TRBV7-6; 7 positions agree with TRBD1. Germline V gives CDR1 SGHVS, CDR2 FNYEAQ. This CDR3 spans 13 amino acids. The V segment lost 4 bases and the J segment 7 bases; nucleotides outside the gene matches: 4. The CDR3 spells CASSSTGVNEQFF. The CDR3 DNA reads TGTGCCAGCAGCTCAACAGGGGTGAATGAGCAGTTCTTC.

This chain joins TRBV19 and TRBJ1-5; D not certain. The V end was cut by 1 base, the J end by 2 bases, with 12 bases between. The CDR3 has 16 residues. The germline V gene encodes CDR1 LNHDA and CDR2 SQIVND (reference sequence). For the CDR3, the DNA is TGTGCCAGTAGTATAGGGCGAGGGTCTGGCAATCAGCCCCAGCATTTT. This codes for CASSIGRGSGNQPQHF.

This sequence joins TRBV11-1 and TRBJ2-3; D is uncertain. The CDR3 length is 11 residues. Germline V CDR1 and CDR2: SGHAT, FQDESV (reference sequence). Trimming cost V 1 base and J 6 bases, with 2 bases left between them. This chain's CDR3 is CASSLEDTQYF. CDR3 bases: TGTGCCAGCAGCTTAGAGGATACGCAGTATTTT.

The count of this clone is one. The genes are TRBV30 and TRBJ2-1, with a possible D match to TRBD2 (6 bases). The CDR3 has 13 residues. Per germline, CDR1 GTSNPN and CDR2 SVGIG (reference sequence). V lost 5 bases and J 2 bases, leaving 10 bases between the germline ends. The CDR3 coding sequence is TGTGCCTGGGAGGTAGCGGCCTACAATGAGCAGTTCTTC. Residues: CAWEVAAYNEQFF.

V and J are TRBV5-6 and TRBJ1-1; no definite D call. Germline-derived CDR1 and CDR2 are SGHDT and YYEEEE. This CDR3 has 14 residues. V was pared by 4 bases and J by 3 bases, with 13 bases between. The CDR3 DNA reads as TGTGCCAGCAGCATCCGGTCCCGGGACACTGAAGCTTTCTTT. This translates into CASSIRSRDTEAFF.

The rearrangement uses TRBV14 and TRBJ1-2; tentatively, D is TRBD1 (5 bases). This CDR3 is 14 amino acids long. V lost 1 base to trimming and J lost 8 bases, with 14 bases between them. Germline values: CDR1 SGHDN, CDR2 FVKESK. The DNA of the CDR3 is TGTGCCAGCAGCCAAGGGAGGGGTTTTTCGGGCTACACCTTC. Protein product: CASSQGRGFSGYTF.

This clone was observed once. The rearrangement joins TRBV5-1 to TRBJ2-7; 11 bases are shared with TRBD1. The CDR3 consists of 16 residues. V lost 3 bases, J lost 1 base, and 6 bases stayed unmatched. CDR1 is SGHRS and CDR2 is YFSETQ in the germline V gene. CDR3 residues: CASSSRRDRGSYEQYF. The CDR3 bases are TGCGCCAGCAGCTCCCGCCGGGACAGGGGGTCCTACGAGCAGTACTTC.

DNA of the CDR3: TGTGCCAGCAGACCCGGACAGTCTCCCAATCAGCCCCAGCATTTT. Translating it yields CASRPGQSPNQPQHF. The rearrangement joins TRBV6-5 to TRBJ1-5; tentatively, D is TRBD1 (6 bases). The CDR3 sequence is 15 residues long. The V gene lost 6 bases and the J gene lost 3 bases, with 15 bases spanning the gap. The germline CDR1 and CDR2 sequences are MNHEY and SVGAGI.

This chain joins TRBV7-9 and TRBJ2-7; TRBD1 might be the D (5 bases). This CDR3 region has 12 residues. V lost 3 bases and J 6 bases, leaving 9 bases between the germline ends. Germline CDR1 SEHNR, CDR2 FQNEAQ (reference sequence). The CDR3 nucleotides read TGTGCCAGCAGCTTGGACATAGGCGAGCAGTACTTC. Translating gives CASSLDIGEQYF.